The 17 T cell receptor beta chains listed next were all sequenced from one sample in a study of blood T cell repertoires in COVID-19. Clones were sequenced by immunoSEQ multiplex PCR, and TCRdb holds only the in-frame ones, with some missing. In the table there are 150,000 or so clones, around 89% of which are singletons. Sequencing used peripheral blood. These receptors were taken from a man aged 55 to 70 with active or convalescent COVID-19.

The gene calls are TRBV5-4 and TRBJ1-1; unclear D gene. The CDR3 is 11 amino acids. The germline V and J ends were trimmed by 4 bases and 10 bases, with 11 bases remaining between them. In germline, CDR1 is SGHNT, CDR2 YYREEE (reference sequence). The CDR3 DNA reads as TGTGCCAGCAGCCCCGGGGTTGGAGCTTTCTTT. It specifies CASSPGVGAFF.

The J gene is TRBJ1-2, the V gene TRBV5-4; the D is unclear. Germline CDR1 and CDR2: SGHNT and YYREEE (reference sequence). V gave up 4 bases and J gave up 1 base, with 11 bases separating them. The CDR3 has 14 residues. The CDR3 sequence: CASSGGPGNYGYTF. DNA for the CDR3: TGTGCCAGCAGCGGAGGACCGGGTAACTATGGCTACACCTTC. Drawing the rest from reference TRBV5-4 and TRBJ1-2, the complete variable domain is ETGVTQSPTHLIKTRGQQVTLRCSSQSGHNTVSWYQQALGQGPQFIFQYYREEENGRGNFPPRFSGLQFPNYSSELNVNALELDDSALYLCASSGGPGNYGYTFGSGTRLTVV.

The V gene is TRBV5-1, the J gene TRBJ1-1; a weak D match, TRBD1 (5 bases). CDR1 and CDR2 from the germline V gene are SGHRS and YFSETQ. V was clipped by 2 bases and J by 1 base, with 15 bases between them. The CDR3 is 16 residues long. The CDR3 loop is CASSLFPDTPNTEAFF. CDR3 DNA: TGCGCCAGCAGCTTATTCCCGGACACGCCGAACACTGAAGCTTTCTTT.

The chain couples TRBV7-3 to TRBJ2-3; possible D gene TRBD2, 6 bases. The length of the CDR3 is 14 residues. CDR1 SGHTA and CDR2 FQGTGA come from the germline V gene. Trimming shortened V by 4 bases and J by 0 bases, and 8 bases separated the two germline ends. The CDR3, as DNA: TGTGCCAGCAGCTCCGGGACTAGCACAGATACGCAGTATTTT. It specifies CASSSGTSTDTQYF.

The chain carries TRBV19 and TRBJ1-2; the match to TRBD1 covers 9 bases. Trimming cost V 7 bases and J 2 bases; bases outside gene matches: 8. From germline, CDR1 is LNHDA and CDR2 SQIVND (reference sequence). This CDR3 region has 15 residues. The chain's CDR3 is CASTSGQGGNYGYTF. DNA for the CDR3: TGTGCCAGTACCTCGGGACAGGGTGGGAACTATGGCTACACCTTC.

The chain uses TRBV9 and TRBJ1-3, with 12 positions matching TRBD1. The length of the CDR3 is 16 residues. J was trimmed by 5 bases and V by 1 base; bases with no gene match: 4. Per the germline V gene, CDR1 is SGDLS and CDR2 is YYNGEE. In DNA form, the CDR3 reads TGTGCCAGCAGCGTAACCGGGACAGGGGGCCGAAACACCATATATTTT. This codes for CASSVTGTGGRNTIYF.

The chain uses TRBV4-1 and TRBJ1-1; a possible D gene is TRBD1 (6 bases). Germline values: CDR1 MGHRA, CDR2 YSYEKL. The CDR3 sequence is 16 residues long. V was pared by 1 base and J by 1 base, with 13 bases between. CDR3 protein: CASSQGGRAPNTEAFF. In nucleotides, the CDR3 is TGCGCCAGCAGCCAAGGGGGGCGGGCGCCGAACACTGAAGCTTTCTTT.

The chain links TRBV10-3 to TRBJ2-7, with a weak D call TRBD1 (7 bases). Trimming took 0 bases from V and 3 from J, leaving 12 bases between them. The CDR3 contains 15 residues. Looked up from germline, CDR1 is ENHRY and CDR2 is SYGVKD. CDR3 DNA sequence: TGTGCCATCAGTGAGTCCTCAGGGGGGAGCTACGAGCAGTACTTC. Protein sequence: CAISESSGGSYEQYF.

The gene calls are TRBV25-1 and TRBJ1-4; 9 bases line up with TRBD1. V shed 3 bases, J shed 10 bases, and the junction held 9 bases outside the gene matches. The CDR3 has 15 residues. Germline-derived CDR1 and CDR2 are MGHDK and SYGVNS. The DNA of the CDR3 is TGTGCCAGCAGTGACACCGGGACAGGGCTCGGAAAACTGTTTTTT. Protein product: CASSDTGTGLGKLFF.

This clone was seen a single time. This sequence joins TRBV5-1 and TRBJ1-6; D might be TRBD1 (6 bases). This CDR3 contains 16 residues. CDR1 and CDR2 from the germline V gene are SGHRS and YFSETQ. V lost 4 bases and J 2 bases, leaving 13 bases between the germline ends. The CDR3 nucleotides are TGCGCCAGCAGCGAGGACAGCCAACCCTATAATTCACCCCTCCACTTT. It yields the protein CASSEDSQPYNSPLHF.

This chain connects TRBV7-2 to TRBJ2-1; the D gene is possibly TRBD1 (5 bases). The germline V gene has CDR1 SGHTA and CDR2 FQGNSA. The CDR3 covers 14 residues. V dropped 1 base and J dropped 5 bases, with 9 bases sitting between them. The CDR3 DNA sequence: TGTGCCAGCAGCTTAGAGGCAGGGAACAATGAGCAGTTCTTC. Translating gives CASSLEAGNNEQFF. Based on the CDR3 plus reference TRBV7-2 and TRBJ2-1, the full variable domain is GAGVSQSPSNKVTEKGKDVELRCDPISGHTALYWYRQSLGQGLEFLIYFQGNSAPDKSGLPSDRFSAERTGGSVSTLTIQRTQQEDSAVYLCASSLEAGNNEQFFGPGTRLTVL.

V gene TRBV19 combines with J gene TRBJ2-1; the D gene is possibly TRBD2 (6 bases). Germline-derived CDR1 and CDR2 are LNHDA and SQIVND (reference sequence). This CDR3 has 14 amino acids. Trimming took off 6 bases at V and 13 bases at J, with 22 bases between the two ends. CDR3 amino acids: CASSPGLESTKQFF. The CDR3 coding sequence is TGTGCCAGTAGCCCGGGACTGGAATCCACAAAACAGTTCTTC. Using reference TRBV19 and TRBJ2-1 for the parts outside the CDR3, the full variable domain is DGGITQSPKYLFRKEGQNVTLSCEQNLNHDAMYWYRQDPGQGLRLIYYSQIVNDFQKGDIAEGYSVSREKKESFPLTVTSAQKNPTAFYLCASSPGLESTKQFFGPGTRLTVL.

The rearrangement uses TRBV15 and TRBJ2-2; the match to TRBD1 covers 10 bases. The germline gives CDR1 LNHNV, CDR2 YYDKDF (reference sequence). The V and J ends lost 9 bases and 5 bases, in that order; junction bases with no gene match: 6. The CDR3 has 14 amino acids. CDR3 DNA sequence: TGTGCCACTAAGGGACAGGGGTGGACCGGGGAGCTGTTTTTT. Amino acid sequence: CATKGQGWTGELFF.

This clone was recorded a few times. CDR3 residues: CASSDSGNTGELFF. The CDR3 nucleotides are TGTGCCAGCAGCGATAGCGGAAACACCGGGGAGCTGTTTTTT. This rearrangement joins TRBV6-6 to TRBJ2-2, with a possible D match to TRBD2 (6 bases). Between the trimmed V and J ends, which lost 6 bases and 2 bases, there was a span of 10 bases. Germline CDR1 and CDR2: MNHNY and SVGAGI (reference sequence). The CDR3 has 14 residues.

This chain connects TRBV6-5 to TRBJ2-7, with 11 bases lining up with TRBD1. V dropped 6 bases and J dropped 5; count of bases not matched to a gene: 9. The CDR3 extends over 15 amino acids. Germline V gives CDR1 MNHEY, CDR2 SVGAGI. The CDR3 nucleotides are TGTGCCAGCAGAGACGTAGGGACAGGGGGTCACGAGCAGTACTTC. As protein: CASRDVGTGGHEQYF.

The chain couples TRBV7-9 to TRBJ2-7, with D unresolved. The CDR3 is 12 residues long. The germline V gene encodes CDR1 SEHNR and CDR2 FQNEAQ (reference sequence). V lost 0 bases and J 6 bases, leaving 6 bases between the germline ends. In DNA form, the CDR3 reads TGTGCCAGCAGCTTAGCCTACGCCGAGCAGTACTTC. This sequence encodes CASSLAYAEQYF. The complete variable domain, with remaining parts taken from reference TRBV7-9 and TRBJ2-7, reads DTGVSQNPRHKITKRGQNVTFRCDPISEHNRLYWYRQTLGQGPEFLTYFQNEAQLEKSRLLSDRFSAERPKGSFSTLEIQRTEQGDSAMYLCASSLAYAEQYFGPGTRLTVT.

The V and J genes are TRBV10-1 and TRBJ1-2, with a tentative D call TRBD1 (5 bases). Germline V gene sequence: CDR1 WNHNN, CDR2 SYGVQD (reference sequence). Between the trimmed V and J ends, which lost 8 bases and 1 base, there was a span of 29 bases. The CDR3 loop spans 19 amino acids. The CDR3 sequence: CASPGFTNTPHHINYGYTF. Here the CDR3 DNA reads TGCGCCAGCCCAGGGTTTACCAACACCCCACACCACATTAACTATGGCTACACCTTC.